This TCR beta chain was sequenced for a study of PD-L1 blockade in urothelial cancer. The repertoire was sequenced with immunoSEQ multiplex PCR; TCRdb's copy has only in-frame clones and lacks some. The sample includes some 120,000 clones, under 95% seen only once; the top ten take 3% to 4.5%. Time point meaning: peripheral blood 6 weeks after treatment start. Deletions cut 3 bases from V and 4 bases from J, with 10 bases between. The CDR3 has 13 residues. From germline, CDR1 is SGHTA and CDR2 FQGNSA. The clonotype was recovered from a man aged 55 to 70 with urothelial cancer. The sample was PBMCs, taken around atezolizumab (anti-PD-L1) treatment. The rearrangement uses TRBV7-2 and TRBJ2-7, with D tentatively TRBD2 (5 bases). In nucleotides, the CDR3 is TGTGCCAGCAGCTTCAGTACTAGTTACGAGCAGTACTTC. Translation gives CASSFSTSYEQYF. Full variable domain (missing parts from reference TRBV7-2 and TRBJ2-7): GAGVSQSPSNKVTEKGKDVELRCDPISGHTALYWYRQSLGQGLEFLIYFQGNSAPDKSGLPSDRFSAERTGGSVSTLTIQRTQQEDSAVYLCASSFSTSYEQYFGPGTRLTVT.